A selection of T cell receptor beta chains follows, all from one sample in a study of blood T cell repertoires in COVID-19. The table came from immunoSEQ multiplex PCR; TCRdb's copy has only in-frame clones and leaves some out. This table holds about 98,000 clones, around 84% found once. Input material: peripheral blood. The receptors stem from a man in his fifties with active or convalescent COVID-19. CDR3s include the opening cysteine and the closing phenylalanine or tryptophan. The order of the fields is clone size, J gene, D gene, V gene, CDR3 DNA, CDR3 protein. The D gene is left open where the match is weak. Size tells how often a clone was seen (once, few, many) or the class of an expanded clone, and some rows leave it out.

size: NA
J: TRBJ1-1
D: NA
V: TRBV3-1/TRBV3-2
DNA: TGTGCCAGCAGCCAAGTAAGAGACACTGAAGCTTTCTTT
CDR3: CASSQVRDTEAFF

size: NA
J: TRBJ2-3
D: TRBD2
V: TRBV11-2
DNA: TGTGCCAGCAGCCGTACTAGCGGGGGGAGCACAGATACGCAGTATTTT
CDR3: CASSRTSGGSTDTQYF

size: NA
J: TRBJ2-4
D: TRBD1
V: TRBV15
DNA: TGTGCCACCAGCGGGACAGGGGTCAAAAACATTCAGTACTTC
CDR3: CATSGTGVKNIQYF

size: NA
J: TRBJ2-1
D: TRBD2
V: TRBV12-5
DNA: TGTGCTAGTGGCTTGACTAGCGGGGACTACAATGAGCAGTTCTTC
CDR3: CASGLTSGDYNEQFF

size: NA
J: TRBJ1-3
D: NA
V: TRBV2
DNA: TGTGCCAGCAGGGCTCTCTCTGGAAACACCATATATTTT
CDR3: CASRALSGNTIYF

size: once
J: TRBJ2-1
D: TRBD1
V: TRBV5-1
DNA: TGCGCCAGCAGCCAACAGGGGGCATCCTACAATGAGCAGTTCTTC
CDR3: CASSQQGASYNEQFF

size: NA
J: TRBJ1-2
D: TRBD1
V: TRBV4-3
DNA: TGCGCCAGCAGCCAAGATTATTCGGGACAGAGCTATGGCTACACCTTC
CDR3: CASSQDYSGQSYGYTF

size: NA
J: TRBJ2-5
D: TRBD2
V: TRBV9
DNA: TGTGCCAGCAGCGCCAGGACTAGCCTCGCGGAGACCCAGTACTTC
CDR3: CASSARTSLAETQYF

size: NA
J: TRBJ1-5
D: TRBD1
V: TRBV10-3
DNA: TGTGCCATCAGTGATTTTAGGGGGCGTGGGGCCAATCAGCCCCAGCATTTT
CDR3: CAISDFRGRGANQPQHF

size: NA
J: TRBJ1-2
D: NA
V: TRBV6-6
DNA: TGTGCCAGCAGTCCCGGAGAAAACTATGGCTACACCTTC
CDR3: CASSPGENYGYTF

size: NA
J: TRBJ1-2
D: NA
V: TRBV30
DNA: TGTGCCTGGAGTACGGGACTGGACTATGGCTACACCTTC
CDR3: CAWSTGLDYGYTF

size: NA
J: TRBJ2-6
D: NA
V: TRBV10-3
DNA: TGTGCCATCAGTGAACTCTCTGGGGCCAACGTCCTGACTTTC
CDR3: CAISELSGANVLTF